These 23 T cell receptor beta chains share one sample of origin, sequenced in a study of blood T cell repertoires in COVID-19. Here immunoSEQ multiplex PCR was the method, and the copy in TCRdb shows in-frame clones only, minus some. The sample holds under 500,000 clones, 75% to 90% seen once. The specimen sequenced was PBMCs or T cells enriched from blood (not recorded which). Receptor source: a man aged 30-40 years who had recovered from COVID-19.

The genes are TRBV20-1 and TRBJ2-7; 7 nucleotides line up with TRBD2. CDR3 length equals 11 residues. Germline V gives CDR1 DFQATT, CDR2 SNEGSKA (reference sequence). For the CDR3, the DNA is TGCAGCGCGGGAGAGGCCTACGAGCAGTACTTC. Translated: CSAGEAYEQYF.

This clone was observed once. This chain links TRBV19 with TRBJ1-1; 7 bases are a match to TRBD1. The CDR3 covers 14 residues. Trimming removed 6 bases from V and 3 bases from J; junction bases left unmatched: 7. Germline CDR1 reads LNHDA; CDR2 reads SQIVND (reference sequence). The CDR3 reads CASRARDRDTEAFF. CDR3 sequence (DNA): TGTGCCAGTAGAGCCCGCGACAGGGACACTGAAGCTTTCTTT.

The gene calls are TRBV3-1 (or the pseudogene TRBV3-2) and TRBJ2-7; weak D call: TRBD2 (5 bases). V lost 4 bases and J lost 2, with 12 bases in between. From germline, CDR1 is LGHDT and CDR2 YNNKEL (reference sequence). CDR3 length: 14 amino acids. The CDR3 nucleotides are TGTGCCAGCAGCCCGACGGGATACACCTACGAGCAGTACTTC. Amino acid sequence: CASSPTGYTYEQYF.

This clone was counted only a few times. The CDR3 loop is CASSTTGGPQPQHF. The CDR3 DNA reads TGTGCCAGTAGTACAACAGGGGGCCCTCAGCCCCAGCATTTT. The chain recombines TRBV19 with TRBJ1-5; the match to TRBD1 covers 9 bases. V gave up 4 bases and J gave up 6 bases; unmatched junction bases: 4. Germline CDR1 LNHDA, CDR2 SQIVND (reference sequence). The CDR3 consists of 14 residues.

V gene TRBV3-1 (or the pseudogene TRBV3-2) combines with J gene TRBJ2-7; maybe TRBD1 (5 bases). This CDR3 spans 16 amino acids. The germline V and J ends were trimmed by 0 bases and 5 bases, with 17 bases remaining between them. Per germline, CDR1 LGHDT and CDR2 YNNKEL (reference sequence). The CDR3 loop reads CASSQDYRQGSHEQYF. The CDR3 DNA follows: TGTGCCAGCAGCCAAGATTATAGGCAGGGCAGCCACGAGCAGTACTTC.

This sequence joins TRBV19 and TRBJ2-1; 11 positions match TRBD2. The length of the CDR3 is 15 residues. Trimming removed 2 bases from V and 6 bases from J; junction bases left unmatched: 3. Germline CDR1 reads LNHDA; CDR2 reads SQIVND (reference sequence). The CDR3 DNA reads as TGTGCCAGTAGTATATATCTAGCGGGAGGCAATGAGCAGTTCTTC. Its translation: CASSIYLAGGNEQFF.

This chain links TRBV19 with TRBJ2-6; weak D call: TRBD2 (5 bases). Germline CDR1 reads LNHDA; CDR2 reads SQIVND (reference sequence). Between the trimmed V and J ends, which lost 3 bases and 1 base, there was a span of 7 bases. The CDR3 runs 15 residues. In DNA, the CDR3 is TGTGCCAGTAGTATCGGAGGATCTGGGGCCAACGTCCTGACTTTC. The encoded protein is CASSIGGSGANVLTF. Looking up the rest from reference TRBV19 and TRBJ2-6 gives the full variable domain: DGGITQSPKYLFRKEGQNVTLSCEQNLNHDAMYWYRQDPGQGLRLIYYSQIVNDFQKGDIAEGYSVSREKKESFPLTVTSAQKNPTAFYLCASSIGGSGANVLTFGAGSRLTVL.

This sequence joins TRBV29-1 and TRBJ2-1; 9 positions agree with TRBD2. The junction had 9 bases not matched to a gene; V was cut back by 7 bases and J by 5 bases. This CDR3 has 14 residues. The germline gives CDR1 SQVTM, CDR2 ANQGSEA. CDR3 in DNA: TGCAGCGCACTGGGGCTAGCGGGAAACAATGAGCAGTTCTTC. This encodes CSALGLAGNNEQFF.

The chain joins TRBV27 to TRBJ1-1; D is uncertain. Trimming took off 3 bases at V and 0 bases at J, with 5 bases between the two ends. This CDR3 spans 13 amino acids. CDR1 is MNHEY, CDR2 SMNVEV, per germline (reference sequence). The CDR3 loop is CASSFNLNTEAFF. CDR3 DNA sequence: TGTGCCAGCAGTTTCAATCTGAACACTGAAGCTTTCTTT.

The chain joins TRBV6-1 to TRBJ1-2; D is ambiguous. Germline CDR1 reads MNHNS; CDR2 reads SASEGT. The CDR3 consists of 15 residues. V lost 0 bases and J lost 0, with 8 bases in between. CDR3 nucleotide sequence: TGTGCCAGCAGTGAAGCCCGGGGTGCTAACTATGGCTACACCTTC. Translated, it gives CASSEARGANYGYTF.

The J gene is TRBJ2-2, the V gene TRBV6-5; no clear D gene. CDR1 and CDR2 from the germline V gene are MNHEY and SVGAGI. Trimming pared 6 bases from V and 1 base from J, leaving 9 bases between. The CDR3 is made up of 14 amino acids. CDR3 in amino acids: CASRSPGNTGELFF. The CDR3 nucleotides are TGTGCCAGCAGATCCCCAGGGAACACCGGGGAGCTGTTTTTT.

The chain uses TRBV2 and TRBJ1-6; D unresolved. Trimming stripped 3 bases from V and 9 bases from J, with 6 bases between. CDR1 SNHLY and CDR2 FYNNEI come from the germline V gene. This CDR3 has 12 residues. The CDR3 DNA sequence: TGTGCCAGCAGTGAGCAGGCTTCACCCCTCCACTTT. This translates into CASSEQASPLHF.

In its sample, this clone was seen a few times. V and J are TRBV5-1 and TRBJ1-1, with 7 bases fitting TRBD1. The CDR3 has 14 amino acids. CDR1 is SGHRS, CDR2 YFSETQ, per germline. J was trimmed by 6 bases and V by 0 bases; bases with no gene match: 5. The CDR3 sequence is CASSLVRGFSEAFF. The CDR3 DNA is TGCGCCAGCAGCTTGGTCAGGGGGTTCTCTGAAGCTTTCTTT. The full variable domain, completed using reference TRBV5-1 and TRBJ1-1, is KAGVTQTPRYLIKTRGQQVTLSCSPISGHRSVSWYQQTPGQGLQFLFEYFSETQRNKGNFPGRFSGRQFSNSRSEMNVSTLELGDSALYLCASSLVRGFSEAFFGQGTRLTVV.

The V and J genes are TRBV5-1 and TRBJ2-3, with D tentatively TRBD2 (6 bases). The CDR3 has 15 residues. Germline V gene sequence: CDR1 SGHRS, CDR2 YFSETQ. V dropped 3 bases and J dropped 0 bases, with 11 bases sitting between them. DNA of the CDR3: TGCGCCAGCAGCTGGGACCGGGGGAGCACAGATACGCAGTATTTT. Protein product: CASSWDRGSTDTQYF.

The rearrangement uses TRBV19 and TRBJ2-3, with D possibly being TRBD2 (6 bases). V dropped 9 bases and J dropped 5 bases, with 24 bases sitting between them. The germline gives CDR1 LNHDA, CDR2 SQIVND (reference sequence). The CDR3 is 16 amino acids. The CDR3 protein is CASAPEEGLVGDTQYF. Here the CDR3 DNA reads TGTGCCAGCGCCCCGGAGGAGGGCCTCGTTGGAGATACGCAGTATTTT.

V usage is TRBV19 and J usage is TRBJ2-7; 9 bases align to TRBD1. The germline V gene encodes CDR1 LNHDA and CDR2 SQIVND (reference sequence). Trimming removed 10 bases from V and 2 bases from J; junction bases left unmatched: 6. The length of the CDR3 is 13 residues. The chain's CDR3 is CATSGTGTYEQYF. The CDR3, as DNA: TGTGCCACATCCGGGACAGGGACCTACGAGCAGTACTTC.

A note on this clone: This CDR3 is also generated by other DNA sequences in the sample. Here the CDR3 reads CASSLEGGSNQPQHF. CDR3 nucleotide sequence: TGCGCCAGCAGCTTGGAGGGGGGGAGCAATCAGCCCCAGCATTTT. The chain joins TRBV5-1 to TRBJ1-5; TRBD1 is a possible D gene (6 bases). The germline V gene encodes CDR1 SGHRS and CDR2 YFSETQ. This CDR3 contains 15 residues. Trimming pared 0 bases from V and 1 base from J, leaving 8 bases between.

This chain joins TRBV18 and TRBJ1-6; a possible D gene is TRBD1 (6 bases). This CDR3 contains 14 residues. From germline, CDR1 is KGHSH and CDR2 LQKENI. Trimming took 5 bases from V and 8 from J, leaving 13 bases between them. CDR3 sequence reads: CASSSTGIDSPLHF. DNA of the CDR3: TGTGCCAGCTCATCTACAGGGATCGATTCACCCCTCCACTTT.

The chain carries TRBV7-8 and TRBJ1-4; D remains ambiguous. The germline gives CDR1 SGHVS, CDR2 FQNEAQ. Trimming removed 6 bases at V and 4 bases at J, with 15 bases between. This CDR3 spans 15 amino acids. The CDR3 spells CASSKNTVHNEKLFF. The CDR3 nucleotides read TGTGCCAGCAGTAAGAACACAGTCCATAATGAAAAACTGTTTTTT.

In DNA, the CDR3 is TGTGCCAGCAGCTTAGCATCCTCCCGTAGCGGGAGGGCCTCAAATGAGCAGTTCTTC. The encoded protein is CASSLASSRSGRASNEQFF. The rearrangement links TRBV7-8 to TRBJ2-1; TRBD2 matches 11 bases. Germline values: CDR1 SGHVS, CDR2 FQNEAQ. The junction had 14 bases not matched to a gene; V was cut back by 0 bases and J by 7 bases. The CDR3 has 19 residues.

This clone was picked up one time. The rearrangement uses TRBV27 and TRBJ1-5, with TRBD1 matching over 7 bases. Per germline, CDR1 MNHEY and CDR2 SMNVEV (reference sequence). This CDR3 is 13 amino acids long. The J segment lost 11 bases and the V segment lost 3 bases, leaving 7 bases of the junction unmatched. In DNA, the CDR3 is TGTGCCAGCAGTTTCAGGGGGAGTGCGTCCCAGCATTTT. This sequence encodes CASSFRGSASQHF.

About this clone itself: Different DNA sequences within this sample yield the same CDR3. The rearrangement uses TRBV9 and TRBJ1-2, with no clear D. The V end lost 0 bases, the J end lost 4 bases, and 4 bases lay between the germline ends. The CDR3 totals 12 residues. Germline loops: CDR1 SGDLS, CDR2 YYNGEE. CDR3 region: CASSVDGYGYTF. The CDR3 nucleotides read TGTGCCAGCAGCGTAGACGGCTATGGCTACACCTTC.

This sequence joins TRBV6-4 and TRBJ1-5, with 10 nucleotides matching TRBD1. CDR3 length equals 14 residues. Germline CDR1 is MRHNA and CDR2 is SNTAGT. With V trimmed by 5 bases and J by 7 bases, 5 bases remained unmatched. The CDR3 sequence: CASSTRTGGQPQHF. The CDR3 DNA is TGTGCCAGCAGTACCAGGACAGGGGGACAGCCCCAGCATTTT.